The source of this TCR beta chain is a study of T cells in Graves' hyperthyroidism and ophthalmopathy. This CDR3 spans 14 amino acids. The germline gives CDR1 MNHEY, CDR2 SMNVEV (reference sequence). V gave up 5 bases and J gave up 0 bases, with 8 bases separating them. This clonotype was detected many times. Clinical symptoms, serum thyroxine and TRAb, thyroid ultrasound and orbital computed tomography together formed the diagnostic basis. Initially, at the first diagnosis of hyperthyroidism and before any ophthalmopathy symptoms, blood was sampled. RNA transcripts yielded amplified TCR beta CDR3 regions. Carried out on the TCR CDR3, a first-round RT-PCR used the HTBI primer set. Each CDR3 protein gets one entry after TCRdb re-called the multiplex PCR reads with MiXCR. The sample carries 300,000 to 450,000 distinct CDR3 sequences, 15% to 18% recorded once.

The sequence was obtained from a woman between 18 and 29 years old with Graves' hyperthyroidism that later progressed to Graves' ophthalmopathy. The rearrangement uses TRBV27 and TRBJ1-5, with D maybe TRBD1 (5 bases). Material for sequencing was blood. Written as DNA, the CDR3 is TGTGCCAGCAGTAGTAGGGGTAGCAATCAGCCCCAGCATTTT. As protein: CASSSRGSNQPQHF.